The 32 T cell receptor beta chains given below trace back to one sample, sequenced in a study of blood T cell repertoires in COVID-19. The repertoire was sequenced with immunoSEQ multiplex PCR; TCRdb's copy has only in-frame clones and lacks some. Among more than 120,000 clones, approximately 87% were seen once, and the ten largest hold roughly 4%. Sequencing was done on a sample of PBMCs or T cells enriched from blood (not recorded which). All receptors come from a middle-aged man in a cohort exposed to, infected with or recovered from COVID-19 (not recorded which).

The CDR3 sequence is CASSFWTGGEKLFF. As DNA, the CDR3 is TGTGCCAGCAGTTTTTGGACAGGGGGTGAAAAACTGTTTTTT. The genes are TRBV27 and TRBJ1-4, with 10 bases aligning to TRBD1. J lost 7 bases, V lost 3 bases, and 2 bases had no gene match. Per germline, CDR1 MNHEY and CDR2 SMNVEV (reference sequence). CDR3 length equals 14 residues.

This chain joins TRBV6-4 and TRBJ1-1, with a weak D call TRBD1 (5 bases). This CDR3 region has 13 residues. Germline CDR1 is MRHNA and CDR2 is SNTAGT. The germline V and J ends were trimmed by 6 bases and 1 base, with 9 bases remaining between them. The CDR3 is CASSRTGNTEAFF. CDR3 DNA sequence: TGTGCCAGCAGCCGCACAGGGAACACTGAAGCTTTCTTT.

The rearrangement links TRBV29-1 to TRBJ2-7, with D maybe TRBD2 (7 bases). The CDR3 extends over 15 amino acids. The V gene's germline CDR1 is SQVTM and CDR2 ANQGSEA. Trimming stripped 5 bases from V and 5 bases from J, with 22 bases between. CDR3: CSVLGGALPSHEQYF. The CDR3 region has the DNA TGCAGCGTTTTAGGGGGGGCGTTGCCTTCCCACGAGCAGTACTTC.

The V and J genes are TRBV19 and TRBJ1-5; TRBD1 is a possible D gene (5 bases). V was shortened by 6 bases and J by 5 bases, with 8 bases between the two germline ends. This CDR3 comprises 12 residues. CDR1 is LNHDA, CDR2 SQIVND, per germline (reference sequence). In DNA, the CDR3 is TGTGCCAGTAGGGTCAGGGATCAGCCCCAGCATTTT. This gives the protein CASRVRDQPQHF.

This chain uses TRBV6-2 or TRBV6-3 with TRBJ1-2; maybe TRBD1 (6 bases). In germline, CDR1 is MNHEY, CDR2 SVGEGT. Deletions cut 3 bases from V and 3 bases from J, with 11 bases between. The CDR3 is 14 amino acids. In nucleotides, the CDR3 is TGTGCCAGCAGTTATGGCAGGGGTGACTATGGCTACACCTTC. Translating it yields CASSYGRGDYGYTF.

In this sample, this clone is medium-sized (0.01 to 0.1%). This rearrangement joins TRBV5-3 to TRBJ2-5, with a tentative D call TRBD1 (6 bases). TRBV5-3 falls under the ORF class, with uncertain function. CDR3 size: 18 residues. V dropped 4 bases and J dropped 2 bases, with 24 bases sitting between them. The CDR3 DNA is TGTGCCAGAAGCCCCCGACCCTACTCAGACAGGCATCAAGAGACCCAGTACTTC. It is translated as CARSPRPYSDRHQETQYF.

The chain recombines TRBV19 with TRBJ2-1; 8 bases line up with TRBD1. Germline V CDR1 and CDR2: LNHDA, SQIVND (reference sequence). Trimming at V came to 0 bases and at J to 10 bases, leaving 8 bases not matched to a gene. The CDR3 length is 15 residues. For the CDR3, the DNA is TGTGCCAGTAGTATAGAATGGGCCAGGGGGCACGAGCAGTTCTTC. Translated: CASSIEWARGHEQFF.

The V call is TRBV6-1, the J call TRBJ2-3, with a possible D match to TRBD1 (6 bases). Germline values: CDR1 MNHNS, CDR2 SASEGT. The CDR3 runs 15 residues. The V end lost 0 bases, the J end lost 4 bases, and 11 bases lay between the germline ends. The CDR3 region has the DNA TGTGCCAGCAGTGAAGCAGGCACAGGGTCAGATACGCAGTATTTT. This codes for CASSEAGTGSDTQYF.

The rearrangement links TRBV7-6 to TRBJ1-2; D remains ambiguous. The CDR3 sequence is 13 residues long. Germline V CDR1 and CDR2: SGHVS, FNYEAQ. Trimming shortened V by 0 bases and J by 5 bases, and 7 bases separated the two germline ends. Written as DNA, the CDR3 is TGTGCCAGCAGCTTAGCCTCCGGGTATGGCTACACCTTC. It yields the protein CASSLASGYGYTF.

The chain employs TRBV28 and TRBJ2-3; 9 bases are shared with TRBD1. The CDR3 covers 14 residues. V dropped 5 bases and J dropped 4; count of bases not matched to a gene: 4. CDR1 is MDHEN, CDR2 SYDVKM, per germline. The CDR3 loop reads CASSRTGVADTQYF. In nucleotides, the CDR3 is TGTGCCAGCAGTCGGACAGGGGTGGCAGATACGCAGTATTTT.

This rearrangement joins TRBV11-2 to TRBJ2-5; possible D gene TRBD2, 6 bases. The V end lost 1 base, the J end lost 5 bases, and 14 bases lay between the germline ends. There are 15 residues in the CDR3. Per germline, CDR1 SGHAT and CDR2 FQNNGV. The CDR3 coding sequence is TGTGCCAGCAGCTTAGTAGCGGTGGAGTCGGAGACCCAGTACTTC. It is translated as CASSLVAVESETQYF.

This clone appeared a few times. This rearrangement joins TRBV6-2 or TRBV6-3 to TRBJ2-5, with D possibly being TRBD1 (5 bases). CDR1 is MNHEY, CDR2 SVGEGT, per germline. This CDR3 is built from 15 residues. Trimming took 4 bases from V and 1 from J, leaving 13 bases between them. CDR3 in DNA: TGTGCCAGCAGTTCTCCCCCTAGGGGCCAAGAGACCCAGTACTTC. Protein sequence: CASSSPPRGQETQYF.

In DNA, the CDR3 is TGTGCCAGCAGCTCCTTTGCTAGCGGAGCACAAGAGACCCAGTACTTC. Translation: CASSSFASGAQETQYF. The J gene is TRBJ2-5, the V gene TRBV11-2, with 7 bases that match TRBD2. The CDR3 sequence is 16 residues long. Germline CDR1 is SGHAT and CDR2 is FQNNGV. Trimming at V came to 4 bases and at J to 2 bases, leaving 10 bases not matched to a gene.

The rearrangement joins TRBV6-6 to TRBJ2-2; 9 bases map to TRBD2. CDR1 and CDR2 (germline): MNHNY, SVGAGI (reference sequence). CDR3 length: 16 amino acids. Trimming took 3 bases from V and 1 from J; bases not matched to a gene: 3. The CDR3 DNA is TGTGCCAGCAGTTATCGAGCGGGGGGGAACACCGGGGAGCTGTTTTTT. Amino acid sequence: CASSYRAGGNTGELFF.

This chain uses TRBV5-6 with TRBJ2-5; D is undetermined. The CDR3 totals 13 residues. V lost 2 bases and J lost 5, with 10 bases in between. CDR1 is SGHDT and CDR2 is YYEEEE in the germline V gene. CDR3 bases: TGTGCCAGCAGCTTAGTTGGTGGCGAGACCCAGTACTTC. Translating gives CASSLVGGETQYF.

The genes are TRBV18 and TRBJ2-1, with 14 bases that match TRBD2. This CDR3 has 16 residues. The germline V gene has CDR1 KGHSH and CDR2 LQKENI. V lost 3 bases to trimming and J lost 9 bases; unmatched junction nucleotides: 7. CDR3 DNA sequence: TGTGCCAGCTCACCGCCGGGACTAGCGGGGGTCGGTGAGCAGTTCTTC. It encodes CASSPPGLAGVGEQFF.

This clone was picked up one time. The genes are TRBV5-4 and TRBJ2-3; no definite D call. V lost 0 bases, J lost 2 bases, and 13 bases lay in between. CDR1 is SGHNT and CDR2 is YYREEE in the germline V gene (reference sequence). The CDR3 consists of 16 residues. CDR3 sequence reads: CASSLGAGSLTDTQYF. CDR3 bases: TGTGCCAGCAGCTTGGGGGCCGGAAGTCTCACAGATACGCAGTATTTT. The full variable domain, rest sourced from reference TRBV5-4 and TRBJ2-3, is ETGVTQSPTHLIKTRGQQVTLRCSSQSGHNTVSWYQQALGQGPQFIFQYYREEENGRGNFPPRFSGLQFPNYSSELNVNALELDDSALYLCASSLGAGSLTDTQYFGPGTRLTVL.

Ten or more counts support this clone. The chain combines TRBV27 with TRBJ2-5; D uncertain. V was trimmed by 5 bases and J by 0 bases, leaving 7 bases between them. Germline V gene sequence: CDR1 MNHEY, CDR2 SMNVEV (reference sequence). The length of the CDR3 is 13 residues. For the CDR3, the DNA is TGTGCCAGCAGTACGAGGTACCAAGAGACCCAGTACTTC. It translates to CASSTRYQETQYF.

The CDR3 region has the DNA TGTGCCAGCAGCTTAATCAGCGGGCCATCCTACAATGAGCAGTTCTTC. Translation: CASSLISGPSYNEQFF. The chain has TRBV7-9 and TRBJ2-1, with a weak D call TRBD2 (6 bases). Germline V gene lookup returns CDR1 SEHNR and CDR2 FQNEAQ (reference sequence). This CDR3 comprises 16 residues. Trimming left V 2 bases short and J 1 base short, with 12 bases between.

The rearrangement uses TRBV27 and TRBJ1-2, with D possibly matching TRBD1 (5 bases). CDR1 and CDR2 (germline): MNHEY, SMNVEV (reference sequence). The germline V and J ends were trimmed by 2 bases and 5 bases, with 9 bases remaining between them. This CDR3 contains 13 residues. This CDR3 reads CASSLRGIYGYTF. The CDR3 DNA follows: TGTGCCAGCAGTTTACGGGGGATATATGGCTACACCTTC.

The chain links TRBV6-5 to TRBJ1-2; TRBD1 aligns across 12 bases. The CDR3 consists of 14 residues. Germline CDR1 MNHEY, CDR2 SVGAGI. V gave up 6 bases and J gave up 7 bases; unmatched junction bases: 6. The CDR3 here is CASRPGQGAGGYTF. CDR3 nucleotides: TGTGCCAGCAGGCCGGGACAGGGGGCAGGTGGCTACACCTTC.

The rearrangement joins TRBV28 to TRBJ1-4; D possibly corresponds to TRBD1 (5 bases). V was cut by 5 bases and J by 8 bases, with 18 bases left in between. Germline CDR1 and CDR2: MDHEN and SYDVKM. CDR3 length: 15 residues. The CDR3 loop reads CASSLPRARDEKLFF. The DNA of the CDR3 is TGTGCCAGCAGTCTCCCCAGGGCGCGGGACGAAAAACTGTTTTTT. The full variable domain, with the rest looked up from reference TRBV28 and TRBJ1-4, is DVKVTQSSRYLVKRTGEKVFLECVQDMDHENMFWYRQDPGLGLRLIYFSYDVKMKEKGDIPEGYSVSREKKERFSLILESASTNQTSMYLCASSLPRARDEKLFFGSGTQLSVL.

The CDR3 region has the DNA TGTGCCACCAGCAGAGGCCGGACTAGCGGAGCGCCAAGGGGTACGAATGAGCAGTTCTTC. It encodes CATSRGRTSGAPRGTNEQFF. The gene calls are TRBV15 and TRBJ2-1; 10 bases fit TRBD2. Germline trimming cut 1 base from V and 7 bases from J; bases unmatched to any gene: 19. Germline V lookup: CDR1 LNHNV, CDR2 YYDKDF (reference sequence). The CDR3 consists of 20 residues.

The chain's CDR3 is CASSQDYIRVNTEAFF. The DNA of the CDR3 is TGTGCCAGCAGCCAAGATTACATCAGGGTGAACACTGAAGCTTTCTTT. The chain has TRBV3-1 (or the pseudogene TRBV3-2) and TRBJ1-1, with D perhaps TRBD1 (5 bases). The V gene's germline CDR1 is LGHDT and CDR2 YNNKEL (reference sequence). This CDR3 has 16 residues. Trimming removed 0 bases at V and 0 bases at J, with 11 bases between.

CDR3 nucleotides: TGTGCCAGTAGTAGCGGGAGCTCCTACGAGCAGTACTTC. Its translation is CASSSGSSYEQYF. This chain uses TRBV19 with TRBJ2-7; the match to TRBD2 covers 7 bases. The CDR3 is 13 amino acids. V gave up 4 bases and J gave up 0 bases; unmatched junction bases: 0. The germline CDR1 and CDR2 sequences are LNHDA and SQIVND (reference sequence).

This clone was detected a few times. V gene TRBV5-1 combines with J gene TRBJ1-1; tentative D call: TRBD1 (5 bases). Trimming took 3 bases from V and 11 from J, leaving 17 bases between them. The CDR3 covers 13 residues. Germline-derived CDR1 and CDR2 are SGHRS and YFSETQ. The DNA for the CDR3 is TGCGCCAGCAGCTCGGACGGAACTGGGGCTGCTTTCTTT. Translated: CASSSDGTGAAFF.

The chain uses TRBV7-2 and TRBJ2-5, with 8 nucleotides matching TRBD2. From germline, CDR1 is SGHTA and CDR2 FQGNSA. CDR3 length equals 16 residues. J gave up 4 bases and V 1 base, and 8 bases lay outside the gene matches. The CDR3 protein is CASSLGFSGKGETQYF. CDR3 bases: TGTGCCAGCAGCTTAGGGTTTAGCGGGAAGGGAGAGACCCAGTACTTC.

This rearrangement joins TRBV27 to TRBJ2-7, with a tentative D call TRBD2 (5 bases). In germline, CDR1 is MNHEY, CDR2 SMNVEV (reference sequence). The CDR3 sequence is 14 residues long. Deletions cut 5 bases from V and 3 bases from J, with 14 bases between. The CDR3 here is CASSPTGGDYEQYF. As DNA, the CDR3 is TGTGCCAGCAGTCCGACCGGAGGCGACTACGAGCAGTACTTC.

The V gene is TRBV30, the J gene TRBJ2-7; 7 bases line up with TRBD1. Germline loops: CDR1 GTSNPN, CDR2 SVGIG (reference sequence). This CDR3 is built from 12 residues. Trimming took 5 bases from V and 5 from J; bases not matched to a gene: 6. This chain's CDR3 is CAWSTGFNEQYF. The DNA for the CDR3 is TGTGCCTGGTCGACAGGGTTCAACGAGCAGTACTTC.

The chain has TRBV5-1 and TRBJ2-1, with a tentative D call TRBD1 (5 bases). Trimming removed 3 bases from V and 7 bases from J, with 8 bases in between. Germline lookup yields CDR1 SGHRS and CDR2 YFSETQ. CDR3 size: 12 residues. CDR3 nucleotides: TGCGCCAGCAGCTGGCCAGGGAATGAGCAGTTCTTC. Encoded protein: CASSWPGNEQFF.

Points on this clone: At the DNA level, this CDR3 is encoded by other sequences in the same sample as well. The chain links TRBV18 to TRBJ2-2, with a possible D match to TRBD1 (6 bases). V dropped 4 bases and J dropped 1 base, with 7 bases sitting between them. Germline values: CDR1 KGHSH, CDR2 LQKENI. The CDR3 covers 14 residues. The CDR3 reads CASSRTVNTGELFF. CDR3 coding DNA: TGTGCCAGCTCACGGACAGTGAACACCGGGGAGCTGTTTTTT.

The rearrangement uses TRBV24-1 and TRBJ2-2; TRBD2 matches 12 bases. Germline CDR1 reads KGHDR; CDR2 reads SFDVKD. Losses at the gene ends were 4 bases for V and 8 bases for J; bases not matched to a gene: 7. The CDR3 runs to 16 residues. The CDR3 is CATSESSGGASGELFF. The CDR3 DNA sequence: TGTGCCACCAGTGAATCTAGCGGGGGGGCGTCAGGGGAGCTGTTTTTT.